This T cell receptor (beta chain) was recovered during a study of T cell responses to AZD1222 COVID-19 vaccine. TCRdb's table, derived via immunoSEQ multiplex PCR, lists solely in-frame clones and lacks some. The sample contains some 60,000 clones, 65% to 90% of which appear only once. Findings of the study overall: Spike-specific TCR repertoires showed rising breadth and depth after two AZD1222 doses. The sample set comprised mostly white British donors with more females, and clonal diversity was possibly underestimated. In the spike-specific TCR repertoire, nearly half reportedly target unmutated variant regions.

In germline, CDR1 is SGHNT, CDR2 YENEEA. The ends were cut back, 2 bases at V and 5 bases at J, with 10 bases in the middle. The CDR3 runs to 14 residues. As concerns this clone: Its specificity is not known.

This receptor was identified in an adult in good health. V and J are TRBV11-3 and TRBJ2-4; D ambiguous. This specimen was peripheral blood, taken on day 0 of AZD1222 vaccination. CDR3 amino acids: CASSLYTVQNIQYF. CDR3 bases: TGTGCCAGCAGCTTATACACAGTTCAAAACATTCAGTACTTC.